The entry that follows covers one T cell receptor (beta chain) sequence. Its antigen is unknown. In the original workflow: Filtering of immunoSEQ junctional sequences could not match full-length read filtering. The data were produced by immunoSEQ multiplex PCR, yet TCRdb's version contains in-frame clones alone and is incomplete. V and J calls and clone size are given by that table; D and trimming were obtained from the DNA. Of about half a million clones in the sample, approximately 80% were seen once. The sample is drawn from a study of shared clonotypes between healthy human individuals. Study-level information: The study enrolled a couple of women and a few men aged 18 to 49. Findings of the study overall: Clonotype sharing among donors was thought likely to change with sequencing depth.

In germline, CDR1 is SGHNT, CDR2 YYREEE (reference sequence). The CDR3 is made up of 18 amino acids. V lost 4 bases and J lost 3; bases outside the gene matches: 9. The TCR was taken from a woman in her 40s in good health. Some clones in this sample may be carry-over from other donors' samples. Sample: PBMCs. The rearrangement links TRBV5-4 to TRBJ2-3; TRBD2 matches at 15 bases. DNA of the CDR3: TGTGCCAGCAGCATTGGGACTAGCGGGAGGAAGGGAACAGATACGCAGTATTTT. It is translated as CASSIGTSGRKGTDTQYF.